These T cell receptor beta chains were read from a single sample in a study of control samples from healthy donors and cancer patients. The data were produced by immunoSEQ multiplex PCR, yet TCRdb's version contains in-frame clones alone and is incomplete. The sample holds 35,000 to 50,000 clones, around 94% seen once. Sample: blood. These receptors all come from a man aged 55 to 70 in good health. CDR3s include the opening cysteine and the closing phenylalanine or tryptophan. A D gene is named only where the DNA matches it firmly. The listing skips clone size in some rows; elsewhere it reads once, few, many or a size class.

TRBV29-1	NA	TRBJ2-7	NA	TGCAGCGTTTTCGGGATAAGGGGTGGTGACGAGCAGTACTTC	CSVFGIRGGDEQYF
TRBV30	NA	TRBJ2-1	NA	TGTGCACCTCAGTATAAGGCTCCCTACTCCTACAATGAGCAGTTCTTC	CAPQYKAPYSYNEQFF
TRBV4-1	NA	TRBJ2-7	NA	TGCGCCAGCAGCTGGCCCGGACAGTCCTACGAGCAGTACTTC	CASSWPGQSYEQYF
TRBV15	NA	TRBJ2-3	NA	TGTGCCACCAGCAGAGAAACGGGAGATACGCAGTATTTT	CATSRETGDTQYF
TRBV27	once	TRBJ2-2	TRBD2	TGTGCCAGCAGTTTCCCTAGCGGGATTAACACCGGGGAGCTGTTTTTT	CASSFPSGINTGELFF
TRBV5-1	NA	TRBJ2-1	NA	TGCGCCAGCAGCTTGGCCGGAGAGGCCATGGGTGAGCAGTTCTTC	CASSLAGEAMGEQFF
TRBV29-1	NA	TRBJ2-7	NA	TGCAGCGTTGCAATACCCCATCTGGCAGGCCCAAAAAAGTACGAGCAGTACTTC	CSVAIPHLAGPKKYEQYF
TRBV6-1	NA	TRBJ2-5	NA	TGTGCCAGCAGTGAAGACGGCCTGGGGGAAGAGACCCAGTACTTC	CASSEDGLGEETQYF
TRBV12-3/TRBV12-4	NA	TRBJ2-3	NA	TGTGCCAGCAGTCCCGGTATACCAGATACGCAGTATTTT	CASSPGIPDTQYF
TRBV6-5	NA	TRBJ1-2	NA	TGTGCCAGCAGTTACTCCGGACAGCAGTATGGCTACACCTTC	CASSYSGQQYGYTF
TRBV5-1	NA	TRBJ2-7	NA	TGCGCCAGCAGCTACGGGACTTTTTCCTACGAGCAGTACTTC	CASSYGTFSYEQYF
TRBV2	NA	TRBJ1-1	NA	TGTGCCAGCGACATGAACACTGAAGCTTTCTTT	CASDMNTEAFF
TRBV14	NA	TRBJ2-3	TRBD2	TGTGCCAGCAGCCAAGATTGGGGACTAGCGGGAGGGCCAGATACGCAGTATTTT	CASSQDWGLAGGPDTQYF
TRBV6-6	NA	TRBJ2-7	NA	TGTGCCAGCAGTTACACGGAGTTCGGCAGGGGCTACGAGCAGTACTTC	CASSYTEFGRGYEQYF
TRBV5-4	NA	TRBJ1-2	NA	TGTGCCAGCGGGCCCCATTCCTCGTATGGCTACACCTTC	CASGPHSSYGYTF
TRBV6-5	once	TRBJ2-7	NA	TGTGCCAGCAGTTACTCAGGGTTCTACGAGCAGTACTTC	CASSYSGFYEQYF
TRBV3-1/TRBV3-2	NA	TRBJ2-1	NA	TGTGCCAGCAGCCAAGCGGTACAGCATGAGCAGTTCTTC	CASSQAVQHEQFF
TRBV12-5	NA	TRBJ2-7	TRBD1	TGTGCTAGTGGTTCGTGGACAGGGGCGGTCGAGCAGTACTTC	CASGSWTGAVEQYF
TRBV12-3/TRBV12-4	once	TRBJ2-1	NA	TGTGCCAGCAGTTTGAGTATGCAGTTCTTC	CASSLSMQFF
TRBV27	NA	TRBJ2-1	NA	TGTGCCAGCAGTTTACCCGGGGCAGGCTCCTACAATGAGCAGTTCTTC	CASSLPGAGSYNEQFF
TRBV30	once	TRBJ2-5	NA	TGTGCCTGGACCCAAGGCGCAGGGCAAGAGACCCAGTACTTC	CAWTQGAGQETQYF
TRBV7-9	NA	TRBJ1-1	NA	TGTGCCAGCAGCTTATGGGGGAAGATGAACACTGAAGCTTTCTTT	CASSLWGKMNTEAFF
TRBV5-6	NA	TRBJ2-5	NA	TGTGCCAGCAGCTTGGGTCAGGGCCAAGAGACCCAGTACTTC	CASSLGQGQETQYF
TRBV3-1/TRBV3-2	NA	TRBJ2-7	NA	TGTGCCAGCAGCCAAGACGGACTGCCTAAGGAGCAGTACTTC	CASSQDGLPKEQYF
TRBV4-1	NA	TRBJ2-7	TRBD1	TGCGCCAGCAGCCTAAACCCCTTGGGGACAGGGTCCTACGAGCAGTACTTC	CASSLNPLGTGSYEQYF
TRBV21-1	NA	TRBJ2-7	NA	TGTGCCATCGAGGGACAGGGGGCTGACGAGCAGTACTTC	CAIEGQGADEQYF
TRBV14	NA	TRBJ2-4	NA	TGTGCCAGCAGCCTGTCCGGAAGCTCGATAAACATTCAGTACTTC	CASSLSGSSINIQYF
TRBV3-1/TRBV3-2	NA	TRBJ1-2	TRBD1	TGTGCCAGCAGCCACCAGGGACAGGGCTTAAGTGGCTACACCTTC	CASSHQGQGLSGYTF